The T cell receptor beta chain under discussion was sequenced for a study of blood T cell repertoires in COVID-19. Study as a whole: Researchers got acute and convalescent COVID-19 samples from the United States, Italy and Spain. From T cells, B-cell-depleted T cells, or PBMCs came the material, which was cDNA or gDNA.

The CDR3 covers 15 residues. The germline V gene encodes CDR1 SEHNR and CDR2 FQNEAQ (reference sequence). Unmatched junction bases numbered 8, after V lost 1 base and J lost 9 bases. Per the original methods: Reference gene primers were amplified, and this amplification served to estimate nucleated cell counts. Some clones are missing from TCRdb's copy, which holds only in-frame ones; the method was immunoSEQ multiplex PCR. V and J calls and clone size are those listed in that table; D and trimming were worked out from the DNA. The sample records under 250,000 clones, 70% to 90% being singletons. V usage is TRBV7-9 and J usage is TRBJ2-1, with 8 bases matching TRBD1. The sample consisted of peripheral blood. The clonotype was recovered from a man between 18 and 35 years old with active or convalescent COVID-19. CDR3 region: CASSLGQGFIGEQFF. The CDR3, as DNA: TGTGCCAGCAGCTTAGGACAGGGGTTCATCGGTGAGCAGTTCTTC.